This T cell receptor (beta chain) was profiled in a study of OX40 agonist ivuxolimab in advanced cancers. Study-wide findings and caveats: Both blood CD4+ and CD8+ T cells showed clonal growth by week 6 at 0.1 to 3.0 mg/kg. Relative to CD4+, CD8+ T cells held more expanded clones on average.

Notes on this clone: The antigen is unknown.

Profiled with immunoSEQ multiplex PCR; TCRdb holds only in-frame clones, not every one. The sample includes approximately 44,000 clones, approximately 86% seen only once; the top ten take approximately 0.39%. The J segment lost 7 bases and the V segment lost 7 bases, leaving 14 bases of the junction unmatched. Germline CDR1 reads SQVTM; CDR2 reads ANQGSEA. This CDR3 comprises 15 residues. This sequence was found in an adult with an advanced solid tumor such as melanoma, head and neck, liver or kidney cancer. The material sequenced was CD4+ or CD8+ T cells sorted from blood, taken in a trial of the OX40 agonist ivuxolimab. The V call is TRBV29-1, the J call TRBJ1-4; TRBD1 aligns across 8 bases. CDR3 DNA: TGCAGCGCGTGCCCCAGGACAGGGAAGGGTGAAAAACTGTTTTTT. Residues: CSACPRTGKGEKLFF.